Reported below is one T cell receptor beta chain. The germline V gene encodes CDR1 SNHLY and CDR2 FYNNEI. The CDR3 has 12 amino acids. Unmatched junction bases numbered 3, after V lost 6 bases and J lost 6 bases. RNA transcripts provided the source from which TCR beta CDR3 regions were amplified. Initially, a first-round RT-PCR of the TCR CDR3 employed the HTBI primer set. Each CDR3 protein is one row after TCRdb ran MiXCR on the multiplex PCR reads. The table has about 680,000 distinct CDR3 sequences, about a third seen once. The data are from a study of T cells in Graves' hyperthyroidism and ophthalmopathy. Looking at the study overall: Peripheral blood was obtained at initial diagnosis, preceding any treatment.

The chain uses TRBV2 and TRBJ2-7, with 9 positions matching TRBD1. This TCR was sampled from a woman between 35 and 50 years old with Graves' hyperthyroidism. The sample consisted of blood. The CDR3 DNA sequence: TGTGCCAGCAGGGGGACAGGGAGCGAGCAGTACTTC. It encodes CASRGTGSEQYF.